These 25 T cell receptor beta chains originate from one sample sequenced in a study of blood T cell repertoires in COVID-19 (dated by TCRdb to 2018 to 2020). To prepare the library, the immunoSEQ multiplex PCR assay was applied. TCRdb holds this immuneACCESS table with in-frame rearrangements only. Some clones are missing; in checked studies, unresolved V genes explain under half, and the rest has no known cause. The sample table shows 200,000 to 300,000 clones, and about 91% are seen once. The ten largest clones take up under 3% of the sample. The specimen was peripheral blood. The receptors originated from a person between 18 and 35 years old with COVID-19, enrolled during active disease.

This chain links TRBV7-9 with TRBJ2-5; 9 nucleotides match TRBD2. The V segment lost 4 bases and the J segment 2 bases; nucleotides outside the gene matches: 11. From germline, CDR1 is SEHNR and CDR2 FQNEAQ (reference sequence). The CDR3 totals 17 residues. CDR3 amino acids: CASSWGLAGAEQETQYF. CDR3 bases: TGTGCCAGCAGCTGGGGATTAGCGGGAGCCGAACAAGAGACCCAGTACTTC.

The V call is TRBV10-3, the J call TRBJ2-3, with 7 positions matching TRBD1. Germline CDR1 and CDR2: ENHRY and SYGVKD. V shed 8 bases and J 4 bases; nucleotides not matched to a gene: 15. This CDR3 has 16 residues. CDR3: CAIRAGSGGMADTQYF. The DNA of the CDR3 is TGTGCCATCCGCGCCGGCTCAGGGGGAATGGCAGATACGCAGTATTTT.

The J gene is TRBJ2-3, the V gene TRBV15; 7 bases map to TRBD1. V was clipped by 0 bases and J by 0 bases; unmatched bases: 9. This CDR3 is 18 amino acids long. Germline V gene lookup returns CDR1 LNHNV and CDR2 YYDKDF (reference sequence). The CDR3 nucleotides read TGTGCCACCAGCAGAGAAGTAGGGGGCTCAACGAGCACAGATACGCAGTATTTT. The encoded protein is CATSREVGGSTSTDTQYF.

The V call is TRBV4-1, the J call TRBJ2-3; 7 nucleotides line up with TRBD2. The germline CDR1 and CDR2 sequences are MGHRA and YSYEKL. Losses at the gene ends were 1 base for V and 0 bases for J; bases not matched to a gene: 10. The CDR3 is 18 amino acids. This chain's CDR3 is CASSQGTLGGTSTDTQYF. The CDR3 bases are TGCGCCAGCAGCCAAGGGACCTTGGGGGGGACTAGCACAGATACGCAGTATTTT.

The chain is built from TRBV15 and TRBJ1-5; possibly TRBD1 for D (5 bases). CDR1 and CDR2 from the germline V gene are LNHNV and YYDKDF (reference sequence). V lost 0 bases and J 6 bases, leaving 9 bases between the germline ends. This CDR3 is 14 amino acids long. DNA of the CDR3: TGTGCCACCAGCAGAGACAGGGTTGGTCAGCCCCAGCATTTT. Residues: CATSRDRVGQPQHF.

The chain carries TRBV5-1 and TRBJ2-7; 12 positions agree with TRBD2. With 4 bases clipped from V and 3 bases from J, the junction kept 8 bases outside the gene matches. The germline gives CDR1 SGHRS, CDR2 YFSETQ. This CDR3 is built from 16 residues. The CDR3 nucleotides are TGCGCCAGCAGCCCAACTGGACTAGCGGGAAACTACGAGCAGTACTTC. It specifies CASSPTGLAGNYEQYF.

The chain has TRBV11-2 and TRBJ1-3; 10 bases map to TRBD1. V lost 5 bases to trimming and J lost 3 bases; unmatched junction nucleotides: 13. CDR1 is SGHAT, CDR2 FQNNGV, per germline. CDR3 length: 18 amino acids. CDR3 nucleotides: TGTGCCAGCAGCACCTGGTATGGACAGGGGGACTTTGGAAACACCATATATTTT. It is translated as CASSTWYGQGDFGNTIYF. The variable domain in full, completed from reference TRBV11-2 and TRBJ1-3, reads EAGVAQSPRYKIIEKRQSVAFWCNPISGHATLYWYQQILGQGPKLLIQFQNNGVVDDSQLPKDRFSAERLKGVDSTLKIQPAKLEDSAVYLCASSTWYGQGDFGNTIYFGEGSWLTVV.

This chain joins TRBV6-5 and TRBJ1-1; D call uncertain. The germline V and J ends were trimmed by 3 bases and 4 bases, with 12 bases remaining between them. The CDR3 is 14 residues long. Per germline, CDR1 MNHEY and CDR2 SVGAGI. In DNA form, the CDR3 reads TGTGCCAGCAGTTATCGGGAGCGTATCACTGAAGCTTTCTTT. As protein: CASSYRERITEAFF.

The chain has TRBV29-1 and TRBJ2-3, with D perhaps matching TRBD2 (5 bases). The CDR3 has 14 residues. V shed 0 bases and J shed 1 base, with 8 bases lying between them. From germline, CDR1 is SQVTM and CDR2 ANQGSEA. The CDR3 protein is CSVEDMRGTDTQYF. CDR3 DNA sequence: TGCAGCGTTGAAGATATGCGGGGCACAGATACGCAGTATTTT.

In this sample, this clone turned up a few times. The chain is built from TRBV4-1 and TRBJ2-7; D is possibly TRBD1 (6 bases). The CDR3 is 15 residues long. V was shortened by 4 bases and J by 0 bases, with 13 bases between the two germline ends. The V gene's germline CDR1 is MGHRA and CDR2 YSYEKL. The CDR3 DNA follows: TGCGCCAGCAGCCCCCGGGACACGGGCTCCTACGAGCAGTACTTC. This codes for CASSPRDTGSYEQYF.

V is TRBV6-7 and J is TRBJ1-1; no clear D gene. TRBV6-7 is flagged as an ORF with uncertain function. The ends were cut back, 7 bases at V and 5 bases at J, with 8 bases in the middle. The CDR3 runs 11 residues. The CDR3 here is CASTRMTEAFF. The CDR3 region has the DNA TGTGCCAGCACTAGGATGACTGAAGCTTTCTTT.

The genes are TRBV3-1 (or the pseudogene TRBV3-2) and TRBJ1-3; 7 bases agree with TRBD1. Unmatched junction bases numbered 4, after V lost 3 bases and J lost 5 bases. The V gene's germline CDR1 is LGHDT and CDR2 YNNKEL (reference sequence). There are 14 residues in the CDR3. CDR3 protein: CASSQRDSRNTIYF. Written as DNA, the CDR3 is TGTGCCAGCAGCCAGAGGGACAGCAGAAACACCATATATTTT.

J is TRBJ2-7 and V is TRBV10-1, with TRBD1 identical over 7 bases. The CDR3 covers 17 residues. J was trimmed by 0 bases and V by 10 bases; bases with no gene match: 18. Germline V gene data show CDR1 as WNHNN and CDR2 as SYGVQD (reference sequence). CDR3 in DNA: TGCGCCATTCTTCGGGACAGTACTACTATCGCCTCCTACGAGCAGTACTTC. This encodes CAILRDSTTIASYEQYF.

The gene calls are TRBV15 and TRBJ1-5, with unresolved D. Germline V lookup: CDR1 LNHNV, CDR2 YYDKDF (reference sequence). V dropped 3 bases and J dropped 6 bases, with 9 bases sitting between them. This CDR3 comprises 13 residues. In nucleotides, the CDR3 is TGTGCCACCAGCAGGAATGCAGGTCAGCCCCAGCATTTT. Translation: CATSRNAGQPQHF.

The chain carries TRBV12-5 and TRBJ2-1; D is perhaps TRBD2 (5 bases). The V and J ends lost 4 bases and 6 bases respectively, with 16 bases between them. Germline V gene lookup returns CDR1 LGHNT and CDR2 FRNRAP. The CDR3 runs to 15 residues. CDR3: CASGSRTVNSNEQFF. DNA for the CDR3: TGTGCTAGTGGTTCACGGACTGTGAACAGCAATGAGCAGTTCTTC. The full variable domain, with the rest looked up from reference TRBV12-5 and TRBJ2-1, is DARVTQTPRHKVTEMGQEVTMRCQPILGHNTVFWYRQTMMQGLELLAYFRNRAPLDDSGMPKDRFSAEMPDATLATLKIQPSEPRDSAVYFCASGSRTVNSNEQFFGPGTRLTVL.

The rearrangement uses TRBV6-6 and TRBJ1-3; 7 positions agree with TRBD1. Germline V gives CDR1 MNHNY, CDR2 SVGAGI (reference sequence). The CDR3 is 14 residues long. After removal of 8 bases from V and 2 bases from J, the junction contained 6 bases not matched to a gene. As DNA, the CDR3 is TGTGCCAGCTTAGGGGGACAGACTGGAAACACCATATATTTT. Its translation is CASLGGQTGNTIYF.

The V and J genes are TRBV18 and TRBJ1-1; the D is unclear. The V gene's germline CDR1 is KGHSH and CDR2 LQKENI. The CDR3 consists of 12 residues. V was pared by 8 bases and J by 1 base, with 8 bases between. CDR3 coding DNA: TGTGCCAGCACTAAGGAGAACACTGAAGCTTTCTTT. It codes for CASTKENTEAFF.

The CDR3 sequence: CASSLGLAETQYF. As DNA, the CDR3 is TGTGCCAGCAGCTTAGGACTAGCAGAGACCCAGTACTTC. The V and J genes are TRBV11-2 and TRBJ2-5; 7 positions match TRBD2. Germline CDR1 is SGHAT and CDR2 is FQNNGV. V shed 1 base and J 4 bases; nucleotides not matched to a gene: 0. The CDR3 consists of 13 residues.

The CDR3, as DNA: TGTGCCAGCAGTAGCCTAAATTACAGGGAAAATTGGGACACTGAAGCTTTCTTT. This encodes CASSSLNYRENWDTEAFF. This chain uses TRBV2 with TRBJ1-1; D is possibly TRBD1 (6 bases). The CDR3 contains 18 residues. The V and J ends lost 5 bases and 3 bases respectively, with 25 bases between them. The germline V gene encodes CDR1 SNHLY and CDR2 FYNNEI.

The genes are TRBV7-2 and TRBJ2-1; TRBD1 agrees at 12 bases. The CDR3 covers 16 residues. Germline V gene sequence: CDR1 SGHTA, CDR2 FQGNSA. V trimming: 0 bases; J trimming: 8 bases; junction bases outside the gene matches: 5. In DNA form, the CDR3 reads TGTGCCAGCAGCTTAGCTGGGACAGGGGGCCTCTATGAGCAGTTCTTC. Its protein is CASSLAGTGGLYEQFF. The whole variable domain, remainder taken from reference TRBV7-2 and TRBJ2-1, is GAGVSQSPSNKVTEKGKDVELRCDPISGHTALYWYRQSLGQGLEFLIYFQGNSAPDKSGLPSDRFSAERTGGSVSTLTIQRTQQEDSAVYLCASSLAGTGGLYEQFFGPGTRLTVL.

The V call is TRBV7-9, the J call TRBJ2-1; 7 positions match TRBD2. Trimming at V came to 6 bases and at J to 0 bases, leaving 5 bases not matched to a gene. The CDR3 has 15 residues. The germline V gene has CDR1 SEHNR and CDR2 FQNEAQ (reference sequence). The CDR3 sequence: CASRSGGSSYNEQFF. The CDR3, as DNA: TGTGCCAGCAGGTCGGGCGGGAGCTCCTACAATGAGCAGTTCTTC.

This chain joins TRBV28 and TRBJ1-5, with TRBD1 identical over 9 bases. CDR1 and CDR2 from the germline V gene are MDHEN and SYDVKM. V was clipped by 11 bases and J by 2 bases; unmatched bases: 4. The CDR3 runs 13 residues. The CDR3 DNA reads TGTGCCGCAACAGGGGGCGGCAATCAGCCCCAGCATTTT. Translating gives CAATGGGNQPQHF.

The V and J genes are TRBV30 and TRBJ1-1, with D uncertain. V shed 3 bases and J shed 9 bases, with 11 bases lying between them. This CDR3 spans 11 amino acids. Germline lookup yields CDR1 GTSNPN and CDR2 SVGIG (reference sequence). The CDR3 spells CAWSPSVKAFF. The CDR3 nucleotides are TGTGCCTGGAGCCCCTCCGTAAAAGCTTTCTTT.

The genes are TRBV11-2 and TRBJ2-7; TRBD1 aligns across 8 bases. Germline values: CDR1 SGHAT, CDR2 FQNNGV. This CDR3 spans 13 amino acids. V was pared by 4 bases and J by 3 bases, with 2 bases of the junction left unmatched. CDR3 DNA sequence: TGTGCCAGCAGCTGGGGACAGGACTACGAGCAGTACTTC. Its protein product is CASSWGQDYEQYF.

This CDR3 reads CASSVGHGNTEAFF. In nucleotides, the CDR3 is TGTGCCAGCAGCGTAGGCCACGGGAACACTGAAGCTTTCTTT. The chain couples TRBV9 to TRBJ1-1; no clear D. Looked up from germline, CDR1 is SGDLS and CDR2 is YYNGEE. CDR3 size: 14 residues. The V gene lost 0 bases and the J gene lost 1 base, with 7 bases spanning the gap.